This TCR beta chain was sequenced for a study of response to subunit inactivated influenza vaccine. TCRdb fed the RT-PCR reads into MiXCR, producing one record per CDR3 protein. This sample has some 640,000 distinct CDR3 sequences, with 14% found just once. After removal of 5 bases from V and 0 bases from J, the junction contained 3 bases not matched to a gene. CDR3 length: 14 amino acids. The germline V gene has CDR1 DFQATT and CDR2 SNEGSKA (reference sequence). The clonotype was recovered from a man aged 45-65 years who received an inactivated influenza vaccine. V usage is TRBV20-1 and J usage is TRBJ2-2, with TRBD2 identical over 7 bases. The sequencing here drew on PBMCs from blood, taken 14 to 15 days before vaccination. The CDR3 DNA sequence: TGCAGTGCTGATAGCGGGTCGAACACCGGGGAGCTGTTTTTT. Protein: CSADSGSNTGELFF.